A selection of T cell receptor beta chains follows, all from one sample in a study of OX40 agonist ivuxolimab in advanced cancers. TCRdb keeps only in-frame clones here, not all; method: immunoSEQ multiplex PCR. Altogether roughly 8,400 clones are present, about three quarters being singletons, with the ten largest covering 27%. This specimen was CD4+ or CD8+ T cells sorted from blood, taken in a trial of the OX40 agonist ivuxolimab. The receptor source for this set is an adult with an advanced solid tumor such as melanoma, head and neck, liver or kidney cancer. Each CDR3 is given with its conserved first and last residue. Each record gives: V gene, clone size, D gene, J gene, CDR3 protein, CDR3 DNA. A D gene is named only where the DNA matches it firmly. Only some rows state a clone size, as once, few, many or a class for expanded clones.

V gene: TRBV4-1; clone size: NA; D gene: TRBD2; J gene: TRBJ2-3; CDR3 protein: CASSQGLAGFTDTQYF; CDR3 DNA: TGCGCCAGCAGCCAAGGACTAGCGGGTTTCACAGATACGCAGTATTTT
V gene: TRBV13; clone size: NA; D gene: NA; J gene: TRBJ2-2; CDR3 protein: CASNRGLTGELFF; CDR3 DNA: TGTGCCAGCAACAGGGGACTCACCGGGGAGCTGTTTTTT
V gene: TRBV11-2; clone size: few; D gene: TRBD1; J gene: TRBJ2-3; CDR3 protein: CASSIGTGGFTQYF; CDR3 DNA: TGTGCCAGCAGCATCGGGACAGGGGGCTTTACGCAGTATTTT
V gene: TRBV5-4; clone size: NA; D gene: NA; J gene: TRBJ1-4; CDR3 protein: CASTSGGEKLFF; CDR3 DNA: TGTGCCAGCACCTCGGGAGGTGAAAAACTGTTTTTT
V gene: TRBV21-1; clone size: NA; D gene: NA; J gene: TRBJ2-5; CDR3 protein: CASSKVGMGGGETQYF; CDR3 DNA: TGTGCCAGCAGCAAAGTAGGCATGGGGGGTGGGGAGACCCAGTACTTC
V gene: TRBV6-1; clone size: NA; D gene: NA; J gene: TRBJ1-1; CDR3 protein: CASSELTSNTEAFF; CDR3 DNA: TGTGCCAGCAGTGAACTTACGAGCAACACTGAAGCTTTCTTT
V gene: TRBV4-2; clone size: NA; D gene: TRBD1; J gene: TRBJ1-1; CDR3 protein: CASSQEQGYTEAFF; CDR3 DNA: TGTGCCAGCAGCCAGGAACAGGGGTACACTGAAGCTTTCTTT
V gene: TRBV5-6; clone size: once; D gene: NA; J gene: TRBJ1-2; CDR3 protein: CASSQEEGALYGYTF; CDR3 DNA: TGTGCCAGCAGCCAAGAGGAAGGGGCTCTCTATGGCTACACCTTC
V gene: TRBV5-5; clone size: NA; D gene: NA; J gene: TRBJ1-3; CDR3 protein: CASSLSWFGPSGDTIYF; CDR3 DNA: TGTGCCAGCAGCTTGTCTTGGTTTGGCCCTAGCGGGGACACCATATATTTT
V gene: TRBV4-3; clone size: NA; D gene: NA; J gene: TRBJ1-2; CDR3 protein: CASSFDTTHGYTF; CDR3 DNA: TGCGCCAGCAGCTTCGACACGACACATGGCTACACCTTC
V gene: TRBV6-5; clone size: few; D gene: NA; J gene: TRBJ1-5; CDR3 protein: CASSVVSNQPQHF; CDR3 DNA: TGTGCCAGCAGTGTGGTAAGCAATCAGCCCCAGCATTTT
V gene: TRBV9; clone size: NA; D gene: TRBD1; J gene: TRBJ1-6; CDR3 protein: CASSVEGARSPLHF; CDR3 DNA: TGTGCCAGCAGCGTGGAGGGGGCTAGGTCACCCCTCCACTTT
V gene: TRBV4-1; clone size: NA; D gene: NA; J gene: TRBJ2-2; CDR3 protein: CASSRLDNTGELFF; CDR3 DNA: TGCGCCAGCAGCCGCCTTGATAACACCGGGGAGCTGTTTTTT
V gene: TRBV6-5; clone size: NA; D gene: NA; J gene: TRBJ2-3; CDR3 protein: CASSYEGQHTDTQYF; CDR3 DNA: TGTGCCAGCAGTTACGAGGGACAACACACAGATACGCAGTATTTT
V gene: TRBV18; clone size: NA; D gene: TRBD1; J gene: TRBJ2-7; CDR3 protein: CASSLGQGAYEQYF; CDR3 DNA: TGTGCCAGCTCTCTGGGACAGGGGGCCTACGAGCAGTACTTC
V gene: TRBV29-1; clone size: NA; D gene: TRBD1; J gene: TRBJ2-3; CDR3 protein: CSVAWTGGFTDTQYF; CDR3 DNA: TGCAGCGTCGCCTGGACAGGGGGCTTCACAGATACGCAGTATTTT
V gene: TRBV10-1; clone size: NA; D gene: NA; J gene: TRBJ2-6; CDR3 protein: CASSHTPIAQSRANVLTF; CDR3 DNA: TGCGCCAGCAGTCATACTCCAATCGCACAAAGTCGGGCCAACGTCCTGACTTTC
V gene: TRBV27; clone size: few; D gene: TRBD1; J gene: TRBJ1-1; CDR3 protein: CASNRQGSTEAFF; CDR3 DNA: TGTGCCAGCAACCGACAGGGTAGCACTGAAGCTTTCTTT
V gene: TRBV27; clone size: few; D gene: NA; J gene: TRBJ2-1; CDR3 protein: CASSLQAGPNEQFF; CDR3 DNA: TGTGCCAGCAGTTTACAGGCGGGTCCAAATGAGCAGTTCTTC
V gene: TRBV4-3; clone size: many; D gene: NA; J gene: TRBJ2-7; CDR3 protein: CASSQVADYSYEQYF; CDR3 DNA: TGCGCCAGCAGCCAAGTTGCGGACTACTCCTACGAGCAGTACTTC
V gene: TRBV11-2; clone size: many; D gene: TRBD2; J gene: TRBJ2-1; CDR3 protein: CASSPSGNRHEQFF; CDR3 DNA: TGTGCCAGCAGCCCTAGCGGGAATCGGCATGAGCAGTTCTTC
V gene: TRBV7-9; clone size: NA; D gene: TRBD1; J gene: TRBJ1-2; CDR3 protein: CASSFETLKDRDGYTF; CDR3 DNA: TGTGCCAGCAGCTTCGAAACGCTAAAAGACAGGGATGGCTACACCTTC
V gene: TRBV13; clone size: NA; D gene: TRBD1; J gene: TRBJ1-2; CDR3 protein: CASSPRPGTGGGNYGYTF; CDR3 DNA: TGTGCCAGCAGCCCCCGTCCCGGGACAGGGGGGGGTAACTATGGCTACACCTTC
V gene: TRBV5-6; clone size: NA; D gene: NA; J gene: TRBJ1-5; CDR3 protein: CASSNSLFPGQPQHF; CDR3 DNA: TGTGCCAGCAGCAATAGTCTCTTCCCCGGTCAGCCCCAGCATTTT
V gene: TRBV6-5; clone size: NA; D gene: NA; J gene: TRBJ2-7; CDR3 protein: CASSYSGELSEQYF; CDR3 DNA: TGTGCCAGCAGTTACTCGGGGGAACTCTCCGAGCAGTACTTC
V gene: TRBV9; clone size: NA; D gene: NA; J gene: TRBJ2-2; CDR3 protein: CASSVGGARTGELFF; CDR3 DNA: TGTGCCAGCAGCGTAGGAGGGGCGCGCACCGGGGAGCTGTTTTTT
V gene: TRBV5-1; clone size: NA; D gene: NA; J gene: TRBJ2-7; CDR3 protein: CASSPGVYSYEQYF; CDR3 DNA: TGCGCCAGCAGCCCCGGAGTATACTCCTACGAGCAGTACTTC
V gene: TRBV27; clone size: NA; D gene: NA; J gene: TRBJ2-1; CDR3 protein: CASSLIGSGTLGNEQFF; CDR3 DNA: TGTGCCAGCAGTTTAATTGGGTCAGGGACACTTGGGAATGAGCAGTTCTTC
V gene: TRBV28; clone size: NA; D gene: NA; J gene: TRBJ1-5; CDR3 protein: CASSFIGAGQPQHF; CDR3 DNA: TGTGCCAGCAGTTTCATAGGGGCCGGTCAGCCCCAGCATTTT
V gene: TRBV27; clone size: NA; D gene: TRBD2; J gene: TRBJ2-2; CDR3 protein: CASSAPGTSGDTGELFF; CDR3 DNA: TGTGCCAGCAGTGCCCCCGGGACTAGCGGGGACACCGGGGAGCTGTTTTTT
V gene: TRBV6-6; clone size: NA; D gene: NA; J gene: TRBJ2-2; CDR3 protein: CASSWDTMNTGELFF; CDR3 DNA: TGTGCCAGCAGCTGGGACACGATGAACACCGGGGAGCTGTTTTTT
V gene: TRBV14; clone size: NA; D gene: NA; J gene: TRBJ2-3; CDR3 protein: CASSQFGTDTQYF; CDR3 DNA: TGTGCCAGCAGCCAATTCGGCACAGATACGCAGTATTTT
V gene: TRBV4-3; clone size: many; D gene: NA; J gene: TRBJ1-1; CDR3 protein: CASSQAGENTEAFF; CDR3 DNA: TGCGCCAGCAGCCAAGCAGGGGAAAACACTGAAGCTTTCTTT
V gene: TRBV6-1; clone size: NA; D gene: NA; J gene: TRBJ2-7; CDR3 protein: CASIPTDYYEQYF; CDR3 DNA: TGTGCCAGCATCCCAACAGACTACTACGAGCAGTACTTC
V gene: TRBV7-9; clone size: NA; D gene: NA; J gene: TRBJ1-1; CDR3 protein: CASSLVIGENTEAFF; CDR3 DNA: TGTGCCAGCAGCTTAGTGATAGGGGAGAACACTGAAGCTTTCTTT
V gene: TRBV5-1; clone size: NA; D gene: NA; J gene: TRBJ1-1; CDR3 protein: CASKENTEAFF; CDR3 DNA: TGCGCCAGCAAGGAGAACACTGAAGCTTTCTTT
V gene: TRBV14; clone size: NA; D gene: TRBD2; J gene: TRBJ2-1; CDR3 protein: CASSPRLAGVSGEQFF; CDR3 DNA: TGTGCCAGCAGCCCCCGACTAGCGGGAGTTTCTGGTGAGCAGTTCTTC
V gene: TRBV5-1; clone size: once; D gene: NA; J gene: TRBJ2-7; CDR3 protein: CASSFYRDSYEQYF; CDR3 DNA: TGCGCCAGCAGCTTTTACAGAGACTCCTACGAGCAGTACTTC
V gene: TRBV11-1; clone size: few; D gene: NA; J gene: TRBJ2-1; CDR3 protein: CASSPWGNHNEQFF; CDR3 DNA: TGTGCCAGCAGCCCGTGGGGGAATCACAATGAGCAGTTCTTC
V gene: TRBV5-1; clone size: once; D gene: TRBD2; J gene: TRBJ2-1; CDR3 protein: CASSEGRSGGVTSEQFF; CDR3 DNA: TGCGCCAGCAGCGAAGGTAGAAGCGGGGGCGTAACGAGTGAGCAGTTCTTC
V gene: TRBV29-1; clone size: few; D gene: NA; J gene: TRBJ2-5; CDR3 protein: CSVEDTGSETQYF; CDR3 DNA: TGCAGCGTTGAAGATACAGGCTCGGAGACCCAGTACTTC
V gene: TRBV4-1; clone size: few; D gene: TRBD1; J gene: TRBJ2-7; CDR3 protein: CASSPTGDEQYF; CDR3 DNA: TGCGCCAGCAGCCCGACAGGGGACGAGCAGTACTTC
V gene: TRBV28; clone size: NA; D gene: NA; J gene: TRBJ2-7; CDR3 protein: CASSVAGPEQYF; CDR3 DNA: TGTGCCAGCAGTGTCGCGGGCCCCGAGCAGTACTTC
V gene: TRBV6-5; clone size: NA; D gene: NA; J gene: TRBJ2-3; CDR3 protein: CASSYGKSTDTQYF; CDR3 DNA: TGTGCCAGCAGTTACGGCAAGAGCACAGATACGCAGTATTTT
V gene: TRBV30; clone size: NA; D gene: TRBD1; J gene: TRBJ2-1; CDR3 protein: CAWSLTGENYNEQFF; CDR3 DNA: TGTGCCTGGAGTCTTACAGGGGAGAACTACAATGAGCAGTTCTTC
V gene: TRBV7-2; clone size: NA; D gene: NA; J gene: TRBJ2-3; CDR3 protein: CASSWVVGPAVDTQYF; CDR3 DNA: TGTGCCAGCAGCTGGGTCGTTGGGCCAGCCGTCGATACGCAGTATTTT
V gene: TRBV4-1; clone size: NA; D gene: TRBD2; J gene: TRBJ2-3; CDR3 protein: CASSSRLAGGTDTQYF; CDR3 DNA: TGCGCCAGCAGCTCCCGGCTAGCGGGGGGCACAGATACGCAGTATTTT
V gene: TRBV4-1; clone size: NA; D gene: TRBD1; J gene: TRBJ1-1; CDR3 protein: CASSQGDREAFF; CDR3 DNA: TGCGCCAGCAGCCAAGGGGACAGGGAAGCTTTCTTT